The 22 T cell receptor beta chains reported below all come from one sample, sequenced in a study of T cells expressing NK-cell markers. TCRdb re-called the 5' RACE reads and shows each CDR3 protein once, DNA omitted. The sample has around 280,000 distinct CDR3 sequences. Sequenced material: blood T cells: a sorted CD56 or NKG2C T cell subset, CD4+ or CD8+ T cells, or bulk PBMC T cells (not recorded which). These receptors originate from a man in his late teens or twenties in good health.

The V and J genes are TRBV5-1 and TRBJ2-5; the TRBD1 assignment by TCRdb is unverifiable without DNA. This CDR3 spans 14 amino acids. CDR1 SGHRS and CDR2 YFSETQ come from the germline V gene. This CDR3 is CASSPVGNRETQYF.

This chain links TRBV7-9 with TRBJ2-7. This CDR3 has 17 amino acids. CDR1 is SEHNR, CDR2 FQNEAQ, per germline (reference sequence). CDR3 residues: CASSLPLSQQSSYEQYF.

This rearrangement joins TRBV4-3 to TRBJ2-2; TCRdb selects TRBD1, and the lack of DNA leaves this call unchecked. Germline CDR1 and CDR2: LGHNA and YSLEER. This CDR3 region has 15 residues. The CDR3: CASSQDTGHTGELFF.

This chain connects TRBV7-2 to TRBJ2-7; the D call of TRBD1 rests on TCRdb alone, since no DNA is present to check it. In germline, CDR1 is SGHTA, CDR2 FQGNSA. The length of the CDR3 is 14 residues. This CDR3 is CASSGPGQYYEQYF.

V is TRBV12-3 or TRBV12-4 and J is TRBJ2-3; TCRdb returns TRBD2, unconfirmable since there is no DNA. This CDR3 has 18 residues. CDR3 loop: CASSLIRQTSGRGLTQYF.

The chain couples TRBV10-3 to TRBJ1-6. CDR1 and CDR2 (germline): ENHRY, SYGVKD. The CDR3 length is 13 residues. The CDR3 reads CATQRDYNSPLHF.

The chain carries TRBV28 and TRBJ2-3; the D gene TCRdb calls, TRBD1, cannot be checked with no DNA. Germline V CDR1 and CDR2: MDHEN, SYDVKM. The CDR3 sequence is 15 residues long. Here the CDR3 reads CASSLFGQGTDTQYF.

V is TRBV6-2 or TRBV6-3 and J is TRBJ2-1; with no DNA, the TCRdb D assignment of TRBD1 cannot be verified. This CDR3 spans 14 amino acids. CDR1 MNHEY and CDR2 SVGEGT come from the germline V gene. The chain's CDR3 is CASTGTAAYNEQFF.

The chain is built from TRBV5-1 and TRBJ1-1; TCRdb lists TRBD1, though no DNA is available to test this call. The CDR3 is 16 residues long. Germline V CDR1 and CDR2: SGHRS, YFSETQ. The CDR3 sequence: CASSLSTGGDNTEAFF.

CDR3: CSARESGRRQHF. J is TRBJ1-5 and V is TRBV20-1; TCRdb's assignment of TRBD1 cannot be checked, as there is no DNA. Germline values: CDR1 DFQATT, CDR2 SNEGSKA (reference sequence). The CDR3 is 12 amino acids.

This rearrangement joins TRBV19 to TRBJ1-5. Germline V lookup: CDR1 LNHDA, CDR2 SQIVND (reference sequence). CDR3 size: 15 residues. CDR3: CASRIRGGGNQPQHF.

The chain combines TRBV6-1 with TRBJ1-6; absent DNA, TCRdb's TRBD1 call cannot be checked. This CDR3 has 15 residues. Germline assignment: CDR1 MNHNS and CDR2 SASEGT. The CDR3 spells CASSERGGEDSPLHF.

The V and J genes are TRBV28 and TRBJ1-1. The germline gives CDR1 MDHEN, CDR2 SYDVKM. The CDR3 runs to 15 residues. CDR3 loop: CASSLLTSGNTEAFF.

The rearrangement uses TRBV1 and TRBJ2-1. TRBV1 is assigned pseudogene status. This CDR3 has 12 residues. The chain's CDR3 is CTSSQAYNEQFF.

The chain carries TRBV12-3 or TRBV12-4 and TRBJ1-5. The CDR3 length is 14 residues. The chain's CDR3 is CASKQFDQGQPQHF.

CDR3: CASSFRQGGVGELFF. V usage is TRBV11-1 and J usage is TRBJ2-2; TCRdb's D call of TRBD1 is untestable without DNA. Germline V gene data show CDR1 as SGHAT and CDR2 as FQDESV (reference sequence). CDR3 length: 15 residues.

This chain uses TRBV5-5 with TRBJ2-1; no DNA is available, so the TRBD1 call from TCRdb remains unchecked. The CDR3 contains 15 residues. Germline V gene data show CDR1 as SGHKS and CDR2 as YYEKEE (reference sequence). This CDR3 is CASSPWPDEGNEQFF.

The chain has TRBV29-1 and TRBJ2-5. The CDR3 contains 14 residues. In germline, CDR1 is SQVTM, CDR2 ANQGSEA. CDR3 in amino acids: CSVAVGTVQETQYF.

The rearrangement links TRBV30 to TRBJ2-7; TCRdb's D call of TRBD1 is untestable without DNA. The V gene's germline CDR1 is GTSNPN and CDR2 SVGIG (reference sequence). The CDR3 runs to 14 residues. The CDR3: CAWKKQGVKNEQYF.

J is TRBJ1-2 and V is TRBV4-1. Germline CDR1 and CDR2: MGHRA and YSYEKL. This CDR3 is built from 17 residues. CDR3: CASSQVPVGPSDYGYTF.

The CDR3 spells CAISDGQGANTEAFF. The chain combines TRBV10-3 with TRBJ1-1; TCRdb indicates TRBD1, and absent DNA this call remains unverified. Germline V gene lookup returns CDR1 ENHRY and CDR2 SYGVKD. This CDR3 contains 15 residues.

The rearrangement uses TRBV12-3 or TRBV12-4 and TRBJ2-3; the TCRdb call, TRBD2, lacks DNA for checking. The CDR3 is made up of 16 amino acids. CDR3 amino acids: CASSLAGLANTDTQYF.